This T cell receptor (beta chain) was retrieved from a study of T-cell reconstitution after alpha-beta-depleted transplantation in children. Study observations and caveats: As was reported, about two months after transplant, alpha-beta T cells came from several hundred expanded graft clones.

The CDR3 loop spans 14 amino acids. V lost 1 base to trimming and J lost 3 bases, with 10 bases between them. Germline V lookup: CDR1 MNHNS, CDR2 SASEGT. Molecular barcoding with unique molecular identifiers was used for the TCRbeta library. TCRdb reprocessed the PCR reads via MiXCR and lists one record per CDR3 protein. The sample lists roughly 790,000 distinct CDR3 sequences, approximately 15% occurring once. This clonotype was counted ten times or more. Its target is unknown. This chain links TRBV6-1 with TRBJ2-7; weak D call: TRBD2 (6 bases). The input for sequencing was PBMCs, mostly from graft donor cells, taken 360 days after TCRalphabeta/CD19-depleted stem cell transplant. This TCR was recovered from a male patient aged 5 to 17 who had a stem cell transplant for acute lymphoblastic leukemia, so the T cells may come from the graft donor. CDR3 nucleotide sequence: TGTGCCAGCAGTGAAGTAGCGGAAATCTACGAGCAGTACTTC. Its translation: CASSEVAEIYEQYF.